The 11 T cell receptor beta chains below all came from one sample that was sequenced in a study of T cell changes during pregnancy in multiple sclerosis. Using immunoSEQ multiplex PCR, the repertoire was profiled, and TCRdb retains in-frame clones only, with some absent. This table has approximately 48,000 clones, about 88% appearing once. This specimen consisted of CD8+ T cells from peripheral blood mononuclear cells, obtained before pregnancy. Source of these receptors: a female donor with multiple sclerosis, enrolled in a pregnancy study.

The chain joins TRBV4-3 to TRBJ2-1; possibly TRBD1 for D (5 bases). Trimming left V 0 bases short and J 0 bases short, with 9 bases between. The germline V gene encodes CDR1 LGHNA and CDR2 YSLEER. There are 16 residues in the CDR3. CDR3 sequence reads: CASSQDGANSYNEQFF. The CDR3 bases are TGCGCCAGCAGCCAAGATGGGGCCAACTCCTACAATGAGCAGTTCTTC.

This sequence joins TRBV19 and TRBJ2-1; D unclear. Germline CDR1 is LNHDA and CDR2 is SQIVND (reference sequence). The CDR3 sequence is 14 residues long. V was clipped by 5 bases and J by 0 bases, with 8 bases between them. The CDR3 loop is CASSHLSSYNEQFF. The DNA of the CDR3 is TGTGCCAGTAGTCACCTGAGCTCCTACAATGAGCAGTTCTTC.

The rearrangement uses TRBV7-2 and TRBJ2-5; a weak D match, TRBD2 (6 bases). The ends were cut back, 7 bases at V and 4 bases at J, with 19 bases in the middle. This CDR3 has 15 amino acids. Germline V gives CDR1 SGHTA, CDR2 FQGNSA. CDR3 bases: TGTGCCAGCATCCCTGGAGGGTGGAGTGGAGAGACCCAGTACTTC. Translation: CASIPGGWSGETQYF.

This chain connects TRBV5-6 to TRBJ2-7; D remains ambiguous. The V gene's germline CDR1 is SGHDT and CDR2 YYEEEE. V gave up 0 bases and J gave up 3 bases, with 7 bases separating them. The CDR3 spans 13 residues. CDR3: CASSLGVLYEQYF. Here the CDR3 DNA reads TGTGCCAGCAGCTTGGGAGTTCTCTACGAGCAGTACTTC.

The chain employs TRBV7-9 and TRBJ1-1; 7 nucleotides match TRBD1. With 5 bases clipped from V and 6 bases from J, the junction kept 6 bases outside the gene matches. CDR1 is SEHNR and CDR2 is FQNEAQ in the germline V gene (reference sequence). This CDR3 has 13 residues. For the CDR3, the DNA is TGTGCCAGCAGCCCCCAGGGGGGATCTGAAGCTTTCTTT. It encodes CASSPQGGSEAFF.

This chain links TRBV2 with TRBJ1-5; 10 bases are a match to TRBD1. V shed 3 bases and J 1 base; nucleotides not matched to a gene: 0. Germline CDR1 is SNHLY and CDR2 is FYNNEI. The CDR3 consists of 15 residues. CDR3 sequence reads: CASSEGQGSNQPQHF. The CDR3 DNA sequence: TGTGCCAGCAGTGAGGGACAGGGGAGCAATCAGCCCCAGCATTTT.

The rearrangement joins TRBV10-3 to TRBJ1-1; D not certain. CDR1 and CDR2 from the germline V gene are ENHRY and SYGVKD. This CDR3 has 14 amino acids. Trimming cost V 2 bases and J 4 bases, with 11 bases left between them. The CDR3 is CAISEPSVGTEAFF. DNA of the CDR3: TGTGCCATCAGTGAGCCTTCCGTCGGCACTGAAGCTTTCTTT.

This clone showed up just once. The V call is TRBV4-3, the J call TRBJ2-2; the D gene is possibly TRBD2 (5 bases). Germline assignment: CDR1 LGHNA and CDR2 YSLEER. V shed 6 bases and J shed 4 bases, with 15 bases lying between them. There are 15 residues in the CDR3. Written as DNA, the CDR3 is TGCGCCAGCAGGAGGGCCGACGGGTCCACCGGGGAGCTGTTTTTT. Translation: CASRRADGSTGELFF.

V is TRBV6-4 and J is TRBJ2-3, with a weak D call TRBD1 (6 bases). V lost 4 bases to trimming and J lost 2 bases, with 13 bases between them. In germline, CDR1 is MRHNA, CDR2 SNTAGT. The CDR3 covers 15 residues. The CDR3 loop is CASSVAGAHTDTQYF. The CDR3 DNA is TGTGCCAGCAGTGTAGCAGGGGCCCACACAGATACGCAGTATTTT.

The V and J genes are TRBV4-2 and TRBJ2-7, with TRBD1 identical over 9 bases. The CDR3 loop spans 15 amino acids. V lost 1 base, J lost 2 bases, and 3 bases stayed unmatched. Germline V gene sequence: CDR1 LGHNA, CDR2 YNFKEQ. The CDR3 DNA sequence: TGTGCCAGCAGCCAAGCGGGACAGGGCCCCTACGAGCAGTACTTC. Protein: CASSQAGQGPYEQYF.

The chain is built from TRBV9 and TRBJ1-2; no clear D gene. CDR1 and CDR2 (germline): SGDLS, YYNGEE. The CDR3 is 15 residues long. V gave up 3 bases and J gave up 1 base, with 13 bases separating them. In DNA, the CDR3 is TGTGCCAGCAGCGAGTGGGCGGGGAGTAACTATGGCTACACCTTC. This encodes CASSEWAGSNYGYTF.